Each of the 31 T cell receptor beta chains below was sequenced from the same sample in a study of vaccination and CD4 T cells after COVID-19. The Oncomine TCR Beta short-read assay was what sequenced the DNA obtained from cultured CD4+ T cells. TCRdb fed the PCR reads into MiXCR, producing one record per CDR3 protein. Of some 9,000 distinct CDR3 sequences in the sample, about 45% were seen once. These receptors have no known antigen. Treatment noted: roughly 11-day PBMC culture with coronavirus spike peptide pools or control peptides (ViraFEST assay). CD4+ T-cell collection from the unexposed donor predated the COVID-19 pandemic (2011-2018). The specimen sequenced was CD4+ T cells from blood, cultured in vitro. The receptors shown here come from a human donor in good health.

V is TRBV7-2 and J is TRBJ2-5, with 13 bases identical to TRBD2. J was trimmed by 8 bases and V by 5 bases; bases with no gene match: 8. The germline V gene has CDR1 SGHTA and CDR2 FQGNSA. The CDR3 has 15 residues. The CDR3 DNA reads as TGTGCCAGCAGCCCACGGACTAGCGGGGGCCTAACCCAGTACTTC. It specifies CASSPRTSGGLTQYF.

V usage is TRBV24-1 and J usage is TRBJ2-6, with 7 nucleotides matching TRBD1. The CDR3 sequence is 17 residues long. V was pared by 6 bases and J by 2 bases, with 9 bases of the junction left unmatched. CDR1 and CDR2 (germline): KGHDR, SFDVKD. In DNA, the CDR3 is TGTGCCACCAGTTCCCCACCAGACAGGGCTGGGGCCAACGTCCTGACTTTC. It yields the protein CATSSPPDRAGANVLTF.

V is TRBV5-1 and J is TRBJ1-2; no clear D gene. This CDR3 has 13 amino acids. Germline CDR1 is SGHRS and CDR2 is YFSETQ. The V gene lost 2 bases and the J gene lost 5 bases, with 10 bases spanning the gap. The CDR3 here is CASSFEGPYGYTF. In nucleotides, the CDR3 is TGCGCCAGCAGCTTTGAGGGCCCATATGGCTACACCTTC. Together with reference TRBV5-1 and TRBJ1-2, the CDR3 gives the full variable domain: KAGVTQTPRYLIKTRGQQVTLSCSPISGHRSVSWYQQTPGQGLQFLFEYFSETQRNKGNFPGRFSGRQFSNSRSEMNVSTLELGDSALYLCASSFEGPYGYTFGSGTRLTVV.

This clonotype has just a few counts. The DNA of the CDR3 is TGTGCCAGTAGTGGACAGGGGATCGGCGCTGAAGCTTTCTTT. This sequence encodes CASSGQGIGAEAFF. This chain links TRBV19 with TRBJ1-1; 9 bases agree with TRBD1. Trimming took 5 bases from V and 6 from J; bases not matched to a gene: 7. CDR1 and CDR2 (germline): LNHDA, SQIVND (reference sequence). This CDR3 is built from 14 residues.

This clonotype was seen more than once but under ten times. The J gene is TRBJ1-5, the V gene TRBV6-1; no clear D gene. Germline assignment: CDR1 MNHNS and CDR2 SASEGT. The germline V and J ends were trimmed by 3 bases and 4 bases, with 7 bases remaining between them. This CDR3 spans 13 amino acids. Here the CDR3 reads CASSDGVNQPQHF. CDR3 in DNA: TGTGCCAGCAGTGATGGGGTTAATCAGCCCCAGCATTTT.

In this sample, this clonotype turned up a few times. V usage is TRBV15 and J usage is TRBJ1-6; D remains ambiguous. The V end was cut by 3 bases, the J end by 9 bases, with 15 bases between. Germline V gene data show CDR1 as LNHNV and CDR2 as YYDKDF (reference sequence). The CDR3 is 15 residues long. The CDR3 reads CATSSGGPSSSPLHF. CDR3 nucleotides: TGTGCCACCAGCAGCGGAGGACCTTCTAGTTCACCCCTCCACTTT.

The chain uses TRBV24-1 and TRBJ2-1; D gene unclear. Looked up from germline, CDR1 is KGHDR and CDR2 is SFDVKD. Trimming shortened V by 5 bases and J by 8 bases, and 6 bases separated the two germline ends. The CDR3 is made up of 11 amino acids. CDR3 bases: TGTGCCACCAGTGCCATGGATGAGCAGTTCTTC. Translated, it gives CATSAMDEQFF.

This chain uses TRBV4-1 with TRBJ2-7, with 7 bases lining up with TRBD1. V was clipped by 4 bases and J by 0 bases; unmatched bases: 6. Germline V CDR1 and CDR2: MGHRA, YSYEKL. This CDR3 is built from 15 residues. In DNA form, the CDR3 reads TGCGCCAGCAGCCGCACAGGGGAGAGCTCCTACGAGCAGTACTTC. Its protein is CASSRTGESSYEQYF.

The genes are TRBV5-1 and TRBJ2-5; no clear D. There are 16 residues in the CDR3. Germline V lookup: CDR1 SGHRS, CDR2 YFSETQ. Trimming removed 2 bases at V and 4 bases at J, with 18 bases between. The CDR3 region has the DNA TGCGCCAGCAGCTTATATAGGATGGTTTTTCTAGAGACCCAGTACTTC. Translating it yields CASSLYRMVFLETQYF.

This clonotype was counted only a few times. This chain links TRBV12-3 or TRBV12-4 with TRBJ1-2, with a weak D call TRBD1 (5 bases). V lost 5 bases and J 1 base, leaving 17 bases between the germline ends. The CDR3 runs 16 residues. CDR3 region: CASSGAWGRDNYGYTF. The CDR3 coding sequence is TGTGCCAGCAGTGGGGCATGGGGTAGGGATAACTATGGCTACACCTTC.

This chain uses TRBV30 with TRBJ2-5; the D is unclear. V was cut by 2 bases and J by 3 bases, with 7 bases left in between. This CDR3 is 12 amino acids long. CDR1 is GTSNPN, CDR2 SVGIG, per germline (reference sequence). CDR3 sequence (DNA): TGTGCCTGGAGTAGGCCAAAAGAGACCCAGTACTTC. As protein: CAWSRPKETQYF.

The chain employs TRBV7-8 and TRBJ2-1; D might be TRBD1 (6 bases). The CDR3 is 15 amino acids. Between the trimmed V and J ends, which lost 1 base and 6 bases, there was a span of 13 bases. Germline-derived CDR1 and CDR2 are SGHVS and FQNEAQ. The CDR3 sequence: CASSLEQGFLNEQFF. DNA for the CDR3: TGTGCCAGCAGCTTAGAACAGGGCTTTCTCAATGAGCAGTTCTTC.

V gene TRBV12-3 or TRBV12-4 combines with J gene TRBJ2-3, with D hard to call. V shed 9 bases and J shed 3 bases, with 7 bases lying between them. There are 11 residues in the CDR3. The chain's CDR3 is CASKITDTQYF. DNA for the CDR3: TGTGCCAGTAAAATAACAGATACGCAGTATTTT.

The table lists this clonotype with a few counts. This chain links TRBV27 with TRBJ1-2; possible D gene TRBD1, 6 bases. The CDR3 consists of 14 residues. V was pared by 4 bases and J by 6 bases, with 15 bases between. CDR1 is MNHEY, CDR2 SMNVEV, per germline (reference sequence). Here the CDR3 reads CASSSSLQGNGYTF. The DNA for the CDR3 is TGTGCCAGCAGTTCGAGCCTACAGGGAAATGGCTACACCTTC.

This clonotype is labeled as medium-sized (0.01 to 0.1%). The rearrangement links TRBV2 to TRBJ1-1; tentatively, D is TRBD1 (6 bases). Trimming took off 7 bases at V and 11 bases at J, with 14 bases between the two ends. Germline V gene data show CDR1 as SNHLY and CDR2 as FYNNEI. This CDR3 is 11 amino acids long. CDR3 amino acids: CASNREWAAFF. The CDR3 DNA sequence: TGTGCCAGCAACAGGGAGTGGGCGGCTTTCTTT.

The chain employs TRBV5-4 and TRBJ2-7, with TRBD2 matching over 10 bases. The ends lost 0 bases at V and 5 bases at J; junction bases unmatched: 8. Germline-derived CDR1 and CDR2 are SGHNT and YYREEE (reference sequence). This CDR3 region has 16 residues. The chain's CDR3 is CASSLAGTSGAHEQYF. The DNA of the CDR3 is TGTGCCAGCAGCTTGGCCGGAACTAGCGGGGCCCACGAGCAGTACTTC.

This clonotype was seen once. The chain carries TRBV6-1 and TRBJ1-4; D is uncertain. CDR3 length: 14 residues. With 6 bases removed from V and 5 bases from J, the gap between germline ends came to 13 bases. Per the germline V gene, CDR1 is MNHNS and CDR2 is SASEGT. CDR3 bases: TGTGCCAGCAGCCATAGGGAAGGAAATGAAAAACTGTTTTTT. It encodes CASSHREGNEKLFF.

The V and J genes are TRBV7-2 and TRBJ2-5; 9 bases agree with TRBD1. Germline CDR1 SGHTA, CDR2 FQGNSA. This CDR3 has 15 amino acids. V shed 5 bases, J shed 4 bases, and the junction held 8 bases outside the gene matches. CDR3 sequence reads: CASSRAGTGTETQYF. In DNA, the CDR3 is TGTGCCAGCAGCCGCGCCGGGACAGGGACAGAGACCCAGTACTTC.

The J gene is TRBJ2-3, the V gene TRBV6-1; D unclear. CDR3 size: 13 residues. Germline lookup yields CDR1 MNHNS and CDR2 SASEGT. The V end lost 4 bases, the J end lost 2 bases, and 7 bases lay between the germline ends. CDR3 region: CASSATYTDTQYF. The CDR3 nucleotides read TGTGCCAGCAGTGCAACATACACAGATACGCAGTATTTT.

The chain joins TRBV6-1 to TRBJ1-2; TRBD1 aligns across 7 bases. The germline V gene encodes CDR1 MNHNS and CDR2 SASEGT. V lost 8 bases to trimming and J lost 6 bases; unmatched junction nucleotides: 15. The CDR3 has 15 amino acids. CDR3 coding DNA: TGTGCCAGCGGCCTCACTTGGGAGGGGGCTAATGGCTACACCTTC. It is translated as CASGLTWEGANGYTF.

The chain has TRBV7-2 and TRBJ2-5, with 7 nucleotides matching TRBD2. Germline V lookup: CDR1 SGHTA, CDR2 FQGNSA. The junction had 5 bases not matched to a gene; V was cut back by 4 bases and J by 6 bases. This CDR3 is built from 13 residues. CDR3 sequence (DNA): TGTGCCAGCAGCTGGAGCGGGGCGAAGACCCAGTACTTC. It encodes CASSWSGAKTQYF. Complete variable domain (other parts from reference TRBV7-2 and TRBJ2-5): GAGVSQSPSNKVTEKGKDVELRCDPISGHTALYWYRQSLGQGLEFLIYFQGNSAPDKSGLPSDRFSAERTGGSVSTLTIQRTQQEDSAVYLCASSWSGAKTQYFGPGTRLLVL.

This clonotype was observed a handful of times. The genes are TRBV11-2 and TRBJ1-2; TRBD1 agrees at 10 bases. From germline, CDR1 is SGHAT and CDR2 FQNNGV. CDR3 length: 12 amino acids. The junction had 6 bases not matched to a gene; V was cut back by 5 bases and J by 12 bases. The CDR3: CASSRRTGGDTF. In DNA form, the CDR3 reads TGTGCCAGCAGCCGCCGGACAGGGGGTGACACCTTC.

A few counts support this clonotype. V and J are TRBV28 and TRBJ2-2; TRBD1 aligns across 8 bases. The CDR3 length is 15 residues. The ends lost 1 base at V and 5 bases at J; junction bases unmatched: 3. CDR1 and CDR2 (germline): MDHEN, SYDVKM. CDR3 DNA sequence: TGTGCCAGCAGTTTATTTGGGACAGGTACCGGGGAGCTGTTTTTT. It is translated as CASSLFGTGTGELFF.

This chain joins TRBV19 and TRBJ1-5; D is possibly TRBD1 (5 bases). Between the trimmed V and J ends, which lost 5 bases and 6 bases, there was a span of 14 bases. CDR1 LNHDA and CDR2 SQIVND come from the germline V gene (reference sequence). The CDR3 sequence is 14 residues long. The CDR3: CASSLKSGTQPQHF. The CDR3 nucleotides are TGTGCCAGTAGTCTGAAGTCTGGGACTCAGCCCCAGCATTTT.

This clonotype was observed a single time. The DNA for the CDR3 is TGTGCCAGCCCGAAGGTGGGACAGGGGGAGACCCAGTACTTC. Translation: CASPKVGQGETQYF. The chain links TRBV2 to TRBJ2-5, with 10 bases lining up with TRBD1. This CDR3 spans 14 amino acids. The J segment lost 5 bases and the V segment lost 8 bases, leaving 8 bases of the junction unmatched. Germline V gives CDR1 SNHLY, CDR2 FYNNEI.

This clonotype was recorded a few times. This chain links TRBV27 with TRBJ2-3; the D call may be TRBD1 or TRBD2 (5 bases each). Trimming took 4 bases from V and 0 from J, leaving 11 bases between them. The germline CDR1 and CDR2 sequences are MNHEY and SMNVEV (reference sequence). The CDR3 covers 15 residues. The chain's CDR3 is CASSSGGASTDTQYF. The CDR3, as DNA: TGTGCCAGCAGTTCTGGGGGAGCTAGCACAGATACGCAGTATTTT.

V gene TRBV30 combines with J gene TRBJ1-6; possibly TRBD1 for D (5 bases). CDR3 length: 14 amino acids. Germline values: CDR1 GTSNPN, CDR2 SVGIG (reference sequence). Trimming shortened V by 3 bases and J by 9 bases, and 15 bases separated the two germline ends. This chain's CDR3 is CAWRGSDKSSPLHF. The DNA of the CDR3 is TGTGCCTGGAGAGGTTCGGACAAGAGTTCACCCCTCCACTTT.

Only a few counts were recorded for this clonotype. The chain employs TRBV27 and TRBJ2-7, with D perhaps matching TRBD1 or TRBD2 (6 bases each). V lost 2 bases to trimming and J lost 0 bases, with 11 bases between them. Germline CDR1 is MNHEY and CDR2 is SMNVEV (reference sequence). The CDR3 has 15 amino acids. The CDR3 coding sequence is TGTGCCAGCAGTTTAAGGGGGGACTTCTCCTACGAGCAGTACTTC. This translates into CASSLRGDFSYEQYF.

This clonotype turned up a few times. As DNA, the CDR3 is TGTGCCAGCAGCTTAAGGCCTAATCAGCCCCAGCATTTT. The encoded protein is CASSLRPNQPQHF. The rearrangement links TRBV7-6 to TRBJ1-5; D uncertain. The germline CDR1 and CDR2 sequences are SGHVS and FNYEAQ. Trimming took off 2 bases at V and 4 bases at J, with 6 bases between the two ends. CDR3 length: 13 amino acids. Filled out from reference TRBV7-6 and TRBJ1-5, the complete variable domain reads GAGVSQSPRYKVTKRGQDVALRCDPISGHVSLYWYRQALGQGPEFLTYFNYEAQQDKSGLPNDRFSAERPEGSISTLTIQRTEQRDSAMYRCASSLRPNQPQHFGDGTRLSIL.

The genes are TRBV2 and TRBJ2-2; maybe TRBD2 (5 bases). The CDR3 is 15 residues long. Germline assignment: CDR1 SNHLY and CDR2 FYNNEI. Between the trimmed V and J ends, which lost 7 bases and 0 bases, there was a span of 12 bases. The CDR3 DNA sequence: TGTGCCAGCACGAGGGCAGTATCGAACACCGGGGAGCTGTTTTTT. This sequence encodes CASTRAVSNTGELFF.

The chain links TRBV20-1 to TRBJ1-2; tentative D call: TRBD1 (6 bases). CDR1 and CDR2 (germline): DFQATT, SNEGSKA (reference sequence). This CDR3 is built from 11 residues. Trimming took off 5 bases at V and 8 bases at J, with 12 bases between the two ends. CDR3 DNA: TGCAGTGCTCCTCAGGGGTGGGGCTACACCTTC. Translated, it gives CSAPQGWGYTF.